Shown below are 10 T cell receptor beta chains from a single sample sequenced in a study of identifying expanded T cells in peripheral blood. The data were produced by immunoSEQ multiplex PCR, yet TCRdb's version contains in-frame clones alone and is incomplete. The sample shows 90,000 or so clones, roughly 86% of them seen only once. The source material was blood. These TCRs come from a person aged 18 to 75 in good health.

The J gene is TRBJ1-2, the V gene TRBV6-5; 8 positions match TRBD1. The CDR3 consists of 15 residues. CDR1 and CDR2 from the germline V gene are MNHEY and SVGAGI. Trimming cost V 0 bases and J 6 bases; bases outside gene matches: 6. The CDR3 sequence is CASSYSEDRGNGYTF. CDR3 nucleotides: TGTGCCAGCAGTTACTCGGAAGACAGGGGAAATGGCTACACCTTC.

The V call is TRBV27, the J call TRBJ1-2; weak D call: TRBD1 (6 bases). The CDR3 is 16 residues long. CDR1 and CDR2 from the germline V gene are MNHEY and SMNVEV (reference sequence). Deletions cut 5 bases from V and 3 bases from J, with 19 bases between. CDR3: CASSPGTFKDHYGYTF. The CDR3 region has the DNA TGTGCCAGCAGTCCCGGGACATTTAAGGACCACTATGGCTACACCTTC.

This rearrangement joins TRBV5-6 to TRBJ1-2; no clear D gene. The V end was cut by 1 base, the J end by 2 bases, with 12 bases between. This CDR3 region has 15 residues. The V gene's germline CDR1 is SGHDT and CDR2 YYEEEE. DNA of the CDR3: TGTGCCAGCAGCTTGTTCTTTGCAGAGAACTATGGCTACACCTTC. Protein: CASSLFFAENYGYTF.

This chain links TRBV5-4 with TRBJ1-5; D unresolved. Trimming shortened V by 0 bases and J by 4 bases, and 5 bases separated the two germline ends. CDR3 length: 13 residues. Germline V lookup: CDR1 SGHNT, CDR2 YYREEE (reference sequence). This chain's CDR3 is CASSLGDNQPQHF. The CDR3 region has the DNA TGTGCCAGCAGCTTGGGGGATAATCAGCCCCAGCATTTT.

V and J are TRBV7-2 and TRBJ1-1; D ambiguous. This CDR3 is built from 14 residues. Trimming pared 3 bases from V and 11 bases from J, leaving 19 bases between. Germline CDR1 and CDR2: SGHTA and FQGNSA. The CDR3 nucleotides read TGTGCCAGCAGCTTGCCCCCGGCGTTAAGGTCGGCTTTCTTT. It yields the protein CASSLPPALRSAFF.

The chain carries TRBV6-1 and TRBJ1-1; perhaps TRBD1 as D (5 bases). Germline CDR1 MNHNS, CDR2 SASEGT. V lost 8 bases, J lost 7 bases, and 20 bases lay in between. CDR3 size: 14 residues. The CDR3 loop reads CASGPGRVLYEAFF. DNA of the CDR3: TGTGCCAGCGGCCCAGGGCGAGTTCTCTATGAAGCTTTCTTT.

V is TRBV9 and J is TRBJ1-2; possibly TRBD1 for D (5 bases). Germline assignment: CDR1 SGDLS and CDR2 YYNGEE. V was shortened by 0 bases and J by 1 base, with 25 bases between the two germline ends. This CDR3 is 20 amino acids long. CDR3 amino acids: CASSVAEWRQGGNLNYGYTF. The CDR3 DNA sequence: TGTGCCAGCAGCGTAGCTGAATGGCGGCAGGGCGGAAACCTTAACTATGGCTACACCTTC.

The chain is built from TRBV4-1 and TRBJ2-2; possibly TRBD2 for D (5 bases). The V gene's germline CDR1 is MGHRA and CDR2 YSYEKL. This CDR3 contains 14 residues. V shed 3 bases and J shed 6 bases, with 11 bases lying between them. CDR3: CASSHTEAAGELFF. Written as DNA, the CDR3 is TGCGCCAGCAGCCATACGGAAGCGGCCGGGGAGCTGTTTTTT.

This rearrangement joins TRBV6-5 to TRBJ2-1; TRBD2 matches 9 bases. The CDR3 has 15 amino acids. Trimming took 3 bases from V and 7 from J; bases not matched to a gene: 7. Germline V gene sequence: CDR1 MNHEY, CDR2 SVGAGI. This CDR3 is CASSYLAGPPNEQFF. The CDR3 DNA reads as TGTGCCAGCAGTTATCTAGCGGGGCCCCCTAATGAGCAGTTCTTC.

V gene TRBV19 combines with J gene TRBJ2-5, with D tentatively TRBD2 (6 bases). Germline CDR1 LNHDA, CDR2 SQIVND (reference sequence). Deletions cut 6 bases from V and 2 bases from J, with 16 bases between. The CDR3 loop spans 15 amino acids. The CDR3 is CASSTPVGRQETQYF. CDR3 in DNA: TGTGCCAGTAGCACGCCGGTCGGGAGACAAGAGACCCAGTACTTC.